This entry concerns a single T cell receptor (beta chain). Its antigen is still unknown. Trimming cost V 5 bases and J 1 base, with 11 bases left between them. Looked up from germline, CDR1 is ENHRY and CDR2 is SYGVKD. The CDR3 spans 14 residues. The data were obtained in a study of blood T cells in healthy people across ages. Study-level results: More naive CD4+ cells and higher diversity were found in long-lived than in aged donors.

Primed by a sample-barcoded 5' primer and a J-beta primer mix, a second PCR proceeded for 7 to 11 cycles. TCRdb itself ran the 5' RACE reads through MiXCR, one entry per CDR3 protein. The sample yields approximately 790,000 distinct CDR3 sequences, around two thirds seen once. The chain combines TRBV10-3 with TRBJ2-5; perhaps TRBD2 as D (7 bases). This receptor was taken from a man aged 25 to 45 in good health. Sequenced sample: blood. The CDR3 nucleotides read TGTGCCATCAGTCAAAGGGGGGGCCAAGAGACCCAGTACTTC. Translation gives CAISQRGGQETQYF.